This TCR beta chain stems from a study of regulatory T cells in long-lasting Graves disease. This clonotype was counted ten times or more. The target antigen is unknown. The study's findings and limits: Owing to a sample size that was small, accuracy may have been reduced.

For TCR beta, libraries came from iRepertoire HTBI primers and Arm-PCR of CDR3 regions. MiXCR, run by TCRdb on the multiplex PCR reads, gives a single entry per CDR3 protein. The table records around 250,000 distinct CDR3 sequences, around 19% of them present only once. Regarding time point: newly diagnosed GD, antithyroid drugs for less than 3 months. Isolated PBMC RNA provided the starting material for the TCR library. This sample also appeared in a second study, on T cells in Graves' hyperthyroidism and ophthalmopathy. This second report adds: Pregnant or lactating patients were excluded, as were those with uncontrolled infection or other autoimmune disease. Carried out on the TCR CDR3, a first-round RT-PCR used the HTBI primer set.

The specimen comprised peripheral blood mononuclear cells (PBMCs), sampled at new diagnosis, from a patient treated with antithyroid drugs. The source is a woman under 40 with Graves disease.

CDR3 nucleotide sequence: TGTGCCATCAGTGAAGGAATGAGTGGGCCCCGCCTGTCGTCAGATACGCAGTATTTT. Translating gives CAISEGMSGPRLSSDTQYF. The chain combines TRBV10-3 with TRBJ2-3; D is unclear. The CDR3 spans 19 residues. The germline V gene encodes CDR1 ENHRY and CDR2 SYGVKD. The V end lost 3 bases, the J end lost 4 bases, and 26 bases lay between the germline ends.